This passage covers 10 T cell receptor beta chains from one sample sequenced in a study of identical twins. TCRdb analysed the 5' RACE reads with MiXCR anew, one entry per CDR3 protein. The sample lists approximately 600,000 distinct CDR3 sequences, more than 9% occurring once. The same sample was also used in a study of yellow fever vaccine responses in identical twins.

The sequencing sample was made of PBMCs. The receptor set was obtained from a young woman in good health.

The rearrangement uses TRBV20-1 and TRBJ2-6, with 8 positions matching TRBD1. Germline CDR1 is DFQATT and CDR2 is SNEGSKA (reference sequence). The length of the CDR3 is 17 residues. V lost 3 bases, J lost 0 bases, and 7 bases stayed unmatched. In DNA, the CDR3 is TGCAGTGCTAGGGACAGGGAGGCATTCTCTGGGGCCAACGTCCTGACTTTC. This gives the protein CSARDREAFSGANVLTF.

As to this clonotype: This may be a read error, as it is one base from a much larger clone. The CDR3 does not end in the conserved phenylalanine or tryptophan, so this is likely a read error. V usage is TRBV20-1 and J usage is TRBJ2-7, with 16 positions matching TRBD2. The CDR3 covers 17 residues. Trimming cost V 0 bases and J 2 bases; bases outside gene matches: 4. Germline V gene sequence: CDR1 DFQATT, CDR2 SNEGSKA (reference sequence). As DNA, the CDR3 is TGCAGTGCTAGAGATCCTGGGACTAGCGGGGGGGCCTACGAGCAGTACTCC. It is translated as CSARDPGTSGGAYEQYS.

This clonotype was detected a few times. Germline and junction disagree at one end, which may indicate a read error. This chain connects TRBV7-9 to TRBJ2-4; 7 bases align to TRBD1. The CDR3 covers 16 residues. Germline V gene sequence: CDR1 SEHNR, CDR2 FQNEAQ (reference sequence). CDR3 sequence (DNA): TGTGCCAGCAGACAAATCGAACACGGGCAGGGGGTACTTTTGAACTTC. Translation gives CASRQIEHGQGVLLNF.

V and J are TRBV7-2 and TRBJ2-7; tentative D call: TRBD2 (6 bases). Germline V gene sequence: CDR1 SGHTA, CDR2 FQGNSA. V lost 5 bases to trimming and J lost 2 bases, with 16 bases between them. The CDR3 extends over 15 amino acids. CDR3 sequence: CASSQYSGLAYEQYF. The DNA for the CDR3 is TGTGCCAGCAGCCAATATAGCGGTCTTGCCTACGAGCAGTACTTC. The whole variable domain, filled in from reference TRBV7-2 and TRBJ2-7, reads GAGVSQSPSNKVTEKGKDVELRCDPISGHTALYWYRQSLGQGLEFLIYFQGNSAPDKSGLPSDRFSAERTGGSVSTLTIQRTQQEDSAVYLCASSQYSGLAYEQYFGPGTRLTVT.

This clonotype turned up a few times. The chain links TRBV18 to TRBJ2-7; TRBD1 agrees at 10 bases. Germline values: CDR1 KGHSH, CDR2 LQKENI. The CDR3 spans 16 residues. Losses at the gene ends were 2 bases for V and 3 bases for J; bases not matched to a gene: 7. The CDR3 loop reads CASSPVTGTGVYEQYF. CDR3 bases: TGTGCCAGCTCACCAGTCACCGGGACAGGGGTCTACGAGCAGTACTTC.

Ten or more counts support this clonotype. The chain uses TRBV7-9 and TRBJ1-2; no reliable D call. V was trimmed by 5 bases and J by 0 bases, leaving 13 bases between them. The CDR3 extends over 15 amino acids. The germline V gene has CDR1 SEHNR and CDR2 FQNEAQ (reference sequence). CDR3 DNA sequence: TGTGCCAGCAGCGTTGGCAGGATGACTAACTATGGCTACACCTTC. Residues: CASSVGRMTNYGYTF.

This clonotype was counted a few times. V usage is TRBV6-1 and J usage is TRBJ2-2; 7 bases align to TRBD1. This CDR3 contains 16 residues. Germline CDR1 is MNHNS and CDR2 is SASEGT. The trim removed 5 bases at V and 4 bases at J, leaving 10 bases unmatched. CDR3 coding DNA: TGTGCCAGCAGTCCAAGACAGGGAAGAGCCACCGGGGAGCTGTTTTTT. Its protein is CASSPRQGRATGELFF.

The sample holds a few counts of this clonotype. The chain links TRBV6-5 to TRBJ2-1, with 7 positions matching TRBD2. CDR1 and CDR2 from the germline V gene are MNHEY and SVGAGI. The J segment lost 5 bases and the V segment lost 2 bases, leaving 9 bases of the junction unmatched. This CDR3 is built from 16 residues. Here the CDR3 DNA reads TGTGCCAGCAGTTACCCGAGCGGGGTACCAAACAATGAGCAGTTCTTC. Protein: CASSYPSGVPNNEQFF.

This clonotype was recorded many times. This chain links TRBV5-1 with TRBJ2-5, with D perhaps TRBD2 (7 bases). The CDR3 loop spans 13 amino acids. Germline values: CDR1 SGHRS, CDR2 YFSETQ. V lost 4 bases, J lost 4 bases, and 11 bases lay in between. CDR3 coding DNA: TGCGCCAGCAGCCCGGGGGGCCCAGAGACCCAGTACTTC. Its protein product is CASSPGGPETQYF.

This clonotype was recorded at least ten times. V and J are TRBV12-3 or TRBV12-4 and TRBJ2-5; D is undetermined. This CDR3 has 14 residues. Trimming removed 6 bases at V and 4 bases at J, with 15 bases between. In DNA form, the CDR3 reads TGTGCCAGCAGCCCTAGGAATCCTACAGAGACCCAGTACTTC. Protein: CASSPRNPTETQYF.